The T cell receptor beta chain described here comes from a study of CD8 T cells in ankylosing spondylitis. Germline CDR1 is LGHDT and CDR2 is YNNKEL (reference sequence). This CDR3 region has 15 residues. The V gene lost 2 bases and the J gene lost 1 base, with 11 bases spanning the gap. Overall study results and limits: Clones linked to disease, bearing a CD8+ phenotype, were relatively rare in peripheral blood. Blood of patients with ankylosing spondylitis appeared to be characterized by a TCR beta motif of 8 or 9 highly homologous variants. According to the report, clones linked to the disease were significantly enriched in matched synovial fluid samples taken from ankylosing spondylitis patients.

Quantitative molecular-barcoded 5'-RACE generated the TCR beta libraries. Via MiXCR, TCRdb re-called the 5' RACE reads, giving one row per CDR3 protein. The sample contains about 90,000 distinct CDR3 sequences, under 30% of which appear only once. Worth noting for this clonotype: Its specificity is unknown.

Sequencing was carried out using blood, either unsorted or a sorted T cell fraction (not recorded which). The chain combines TRBV3-1 with TRBJ2-5, with TRBD2 as a possible D gene (6 bases). This clonotype was sampled from a male donor with ankylosing spondylitis or in good health (not recorded which). The DNA of the CDR3 is TGTGCCAGCAGCCAACAGCCTAGCGCCCAAGAGACCCAGTACTTC. Encoded protein: CASSQQPSAQETQYF.